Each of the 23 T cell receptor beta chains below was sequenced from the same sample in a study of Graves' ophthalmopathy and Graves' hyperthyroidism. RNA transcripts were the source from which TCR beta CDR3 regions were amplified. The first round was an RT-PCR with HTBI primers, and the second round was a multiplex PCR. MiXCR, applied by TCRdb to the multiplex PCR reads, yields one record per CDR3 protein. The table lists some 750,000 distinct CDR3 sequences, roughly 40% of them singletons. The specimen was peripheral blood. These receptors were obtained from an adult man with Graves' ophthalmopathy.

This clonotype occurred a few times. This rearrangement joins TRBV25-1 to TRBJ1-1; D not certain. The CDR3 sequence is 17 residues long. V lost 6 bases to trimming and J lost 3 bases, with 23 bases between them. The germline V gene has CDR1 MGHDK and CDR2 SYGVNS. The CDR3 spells CASSTWIVPGPYTEAFF. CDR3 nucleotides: TGTGCCAGCAGCACCTGGATTGTGCCGGGCCCTTACACTGAAGCTTTCTTT.

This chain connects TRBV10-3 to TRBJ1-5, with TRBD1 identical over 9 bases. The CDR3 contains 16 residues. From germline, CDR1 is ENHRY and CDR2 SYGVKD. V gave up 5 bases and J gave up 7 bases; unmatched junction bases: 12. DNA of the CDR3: TGTGCCATCAGTCAACCGCGGGACAGGGTAACGCAGCCCCAGCATTTT. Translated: CAISQPRDRVTQPQHF.

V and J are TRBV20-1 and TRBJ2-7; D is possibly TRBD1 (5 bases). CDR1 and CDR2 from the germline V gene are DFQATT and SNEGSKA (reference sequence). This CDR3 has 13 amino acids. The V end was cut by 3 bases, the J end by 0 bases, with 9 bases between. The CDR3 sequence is CSASLDNSYEQYF. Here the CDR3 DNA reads TGCAGTGCTAGTTTGGACAACTCCTACGAGCAGTACTTC.

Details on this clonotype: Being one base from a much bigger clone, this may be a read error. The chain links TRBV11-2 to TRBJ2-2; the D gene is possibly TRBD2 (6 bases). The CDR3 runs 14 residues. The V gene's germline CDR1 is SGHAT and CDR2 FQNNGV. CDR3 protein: CASSVKASGGELLF. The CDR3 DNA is TGTGCCAGCAGCGTTAAGGCCTCCGGCGGGGAGCTGCTTTTT.

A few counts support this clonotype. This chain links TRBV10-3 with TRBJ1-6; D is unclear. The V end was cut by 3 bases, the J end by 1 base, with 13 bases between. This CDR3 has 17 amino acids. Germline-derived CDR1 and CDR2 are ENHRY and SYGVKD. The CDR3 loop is CAISDVRSGSYNSPLHF. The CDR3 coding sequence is TGTGCCATCAGTGACGTCAGGTCGGGGTCCTATAATTCACCCCTCCACTTT.

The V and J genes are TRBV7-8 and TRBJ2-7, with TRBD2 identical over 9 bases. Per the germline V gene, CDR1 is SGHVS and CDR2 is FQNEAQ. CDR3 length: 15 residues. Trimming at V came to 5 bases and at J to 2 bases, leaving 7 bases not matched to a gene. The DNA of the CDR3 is TGTGCCAGCAGCCCGAGCGGGGGGACCGCCTACGAGCAGTACTTC. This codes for CASSPSGGTAYEQYF. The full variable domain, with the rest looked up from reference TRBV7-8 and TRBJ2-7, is GAGVSQSPRYKVAKRGQDVALRCDPISGHVSLFWYQQALGQGPEFLTYFQNEAQLDKSGLPSDRFFAERPEGSVSTLKIQRTQQEDSAVYLCASSPSGGTAYEQYFGPGTRLTVT.

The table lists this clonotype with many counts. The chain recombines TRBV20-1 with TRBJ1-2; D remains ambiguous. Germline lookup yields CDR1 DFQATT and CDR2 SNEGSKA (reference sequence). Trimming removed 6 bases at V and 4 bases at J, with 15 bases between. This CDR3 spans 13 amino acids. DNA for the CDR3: TGCAGTGCCCCCGTGAAAGCACCCTATGGCTACACCTTC. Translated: CSAPVKAPYGYTF.

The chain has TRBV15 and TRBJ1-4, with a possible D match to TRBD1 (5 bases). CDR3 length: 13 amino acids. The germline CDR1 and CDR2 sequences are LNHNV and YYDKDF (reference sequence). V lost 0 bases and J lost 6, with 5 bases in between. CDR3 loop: CATSRDRDEKLFF. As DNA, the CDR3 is TGTGCCACCAGCAGAGACAGGGATGAAAAACTGTTTTTT.

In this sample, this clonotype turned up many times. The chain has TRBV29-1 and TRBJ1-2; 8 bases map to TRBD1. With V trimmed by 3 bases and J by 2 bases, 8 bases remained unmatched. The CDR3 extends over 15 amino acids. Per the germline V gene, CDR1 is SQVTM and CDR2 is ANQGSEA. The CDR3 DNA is TGCAGCGTTGACCGAGGGGACAGGCAAAACTATGGCTACACCTTC. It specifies CSVDRGDRQNYGYTF.

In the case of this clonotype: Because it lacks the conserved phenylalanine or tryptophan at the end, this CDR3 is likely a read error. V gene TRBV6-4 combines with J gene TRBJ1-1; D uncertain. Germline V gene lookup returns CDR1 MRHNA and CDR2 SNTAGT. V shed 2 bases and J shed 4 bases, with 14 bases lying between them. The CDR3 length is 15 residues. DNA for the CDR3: TGTGCCAGCAGTGACACTGGTGGAGGGAGCACTGAAGCTTTCCTT. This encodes CASSDTGGGSTEAFL.

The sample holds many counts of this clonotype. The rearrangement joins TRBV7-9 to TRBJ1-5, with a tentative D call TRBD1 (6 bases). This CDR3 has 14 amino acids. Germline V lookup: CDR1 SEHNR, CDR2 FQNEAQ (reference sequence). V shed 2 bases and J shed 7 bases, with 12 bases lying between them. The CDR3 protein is CASSLSGAGQPQHF. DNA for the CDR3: TGTGCCAGCAGCTTATCAGGGGCTGGACAGCCCCAGCATTTT.

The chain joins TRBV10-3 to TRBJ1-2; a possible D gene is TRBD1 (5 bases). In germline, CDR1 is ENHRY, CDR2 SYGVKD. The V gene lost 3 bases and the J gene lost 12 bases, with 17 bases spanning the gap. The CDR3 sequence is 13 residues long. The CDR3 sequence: CAISEHIRVWHTF. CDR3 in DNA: TGTGCCATCAGTGAACACATCAGGGTTTGGCACACCTTC.

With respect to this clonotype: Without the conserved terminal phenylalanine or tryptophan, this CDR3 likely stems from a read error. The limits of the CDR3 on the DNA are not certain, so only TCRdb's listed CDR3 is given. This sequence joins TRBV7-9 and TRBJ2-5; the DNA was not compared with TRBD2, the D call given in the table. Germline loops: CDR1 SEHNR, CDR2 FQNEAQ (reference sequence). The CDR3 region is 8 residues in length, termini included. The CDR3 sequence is CASRSRTS.

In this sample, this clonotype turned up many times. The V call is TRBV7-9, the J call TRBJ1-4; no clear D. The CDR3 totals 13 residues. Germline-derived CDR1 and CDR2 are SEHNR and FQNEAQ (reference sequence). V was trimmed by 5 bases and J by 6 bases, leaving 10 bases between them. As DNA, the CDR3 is TGTGCCAGCAGCGACCGGAGGGATGAAAAACTGTTTTTT. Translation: CASSDRRDEKLFF.

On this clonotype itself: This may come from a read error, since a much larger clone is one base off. The CDR3 region is CAIWSQELYGYAF. CDR3 sequence (DNA): TGTGCCATCTGGAGCCAGGAGCTCTATGGCTACGCCTTC. The chain joins TRBV10-3 to TRBJ1-2; D gene uncertain. This CDR3 has 13 amino acids. CDR1 and CDR2 (germline): ENHRY, SYGVKD.

CDR3 in DNA: TGTGCCAGCAGAGGGACAGGGGGTGGCCCTGAAGCTTTCTTT. Protein product: CASRGTGGGPEAFF. The chain links TRBV7-9 to TRBJ1-1; 11 nucleotides align to TRBD1. V lost 6 bases and J lost 6; bases outside the gene matches: 6. Germline values: CDR1 SEHNR, CDR2 FQNEAQ (reference sequence). This CDR3 is built from 14 residues.

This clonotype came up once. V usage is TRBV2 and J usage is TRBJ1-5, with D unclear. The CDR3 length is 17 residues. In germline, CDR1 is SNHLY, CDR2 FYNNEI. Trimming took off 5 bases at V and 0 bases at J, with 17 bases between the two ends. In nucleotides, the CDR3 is TGTGCCAGCAGTCCTTACTTACACGGGAATAGCAATCAGCCCCAGCATTTT. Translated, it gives CASSPYLHGNSNQPQHF.

CDR3 coding DNA: TGTGCCAGCAGCGTTGAACCCCGGCGGGGGACTAACACTGAAGCTTTCTTT. Amino acid sequence: CASSVEPRRGTNTEAFF. The rearrangement links TRBV9 to TRBJ1-1; TRBD1 might be the D (5 bases). CDR1 and CDR2 (germline): SGDLS, YYNGEE. Between the trimmed V and J ends, which lost 2 bases and 2 bases, there was a span of 19 bases. CDR3 length: 17 residues. Complete variable domain (other parts from reference TRBV9 and TRBJ1-1): DSGVTQTPKHLITATGQRVTLRCSPRSGDLSVYWYQQSLDQGLQFLIQYYNGEERAKGNILERFSAQQFPDLHSELNLSSLELGDSALYFCASSVEPRRGTNTEAFFGQGTRLTVV.

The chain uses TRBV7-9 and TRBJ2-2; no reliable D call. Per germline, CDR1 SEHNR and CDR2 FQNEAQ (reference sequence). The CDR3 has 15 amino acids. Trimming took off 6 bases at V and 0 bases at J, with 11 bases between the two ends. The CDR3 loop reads CASSIEATNTGELFF. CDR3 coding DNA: TGTGCCAGCAGTATTGAAGCTACGAACACCGGGGAGCTGTTTTTT. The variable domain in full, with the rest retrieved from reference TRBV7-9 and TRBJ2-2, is DTGVSQNPRHKITKRGQNVTFRCDPISEHNRLYWYRQTLGQGPEFLTYFQNEAQLEKSRLLSDRFSAERPKGSFSTLEIQRTEQGDSAMYLCASSIEATNTGELFFGEGSRLTVL.

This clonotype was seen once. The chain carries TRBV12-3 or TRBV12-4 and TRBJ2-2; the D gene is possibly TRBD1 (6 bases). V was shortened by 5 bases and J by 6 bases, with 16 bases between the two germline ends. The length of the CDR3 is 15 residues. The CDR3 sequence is CASSTRRQVAGELFF. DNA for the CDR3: TGTGCCAGCAGTACCCGCAGACAGGTAGCCGGGGAGCTGTTTTTT.

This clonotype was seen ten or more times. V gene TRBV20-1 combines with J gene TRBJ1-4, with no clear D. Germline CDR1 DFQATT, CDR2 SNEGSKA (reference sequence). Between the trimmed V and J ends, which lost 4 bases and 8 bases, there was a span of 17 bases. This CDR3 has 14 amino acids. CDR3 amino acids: CSAKRTSNQEKLFF. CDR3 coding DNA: TGCAGTGCTAAGAGGACGTCCAACCAAGAAAAACTGTTTTTT.

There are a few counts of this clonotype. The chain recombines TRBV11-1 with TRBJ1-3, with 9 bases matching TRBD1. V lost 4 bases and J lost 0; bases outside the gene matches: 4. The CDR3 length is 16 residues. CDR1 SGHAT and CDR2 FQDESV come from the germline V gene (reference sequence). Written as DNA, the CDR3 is TGTGCCAGCAGCTCGGGACAGGGAAACTCTGGAAACACCATATATTTT. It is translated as CASSSGQGNSGNTIYF.

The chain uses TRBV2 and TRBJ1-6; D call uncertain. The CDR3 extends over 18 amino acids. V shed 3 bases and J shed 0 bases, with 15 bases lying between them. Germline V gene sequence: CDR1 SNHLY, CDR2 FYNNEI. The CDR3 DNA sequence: TGTGCCAGCAGTGAGGTTTTCTTTGAAAGCTCCTATAATTCACCCCTCCACTTT. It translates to CASSEVFFESSYNSPLHF. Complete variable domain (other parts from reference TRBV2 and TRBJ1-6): EPEVTQTPSHQVTQMGQEVILRCVPISNHLYFYWYRQILGQKVEFLVSFYNNEISEKSEIFDDQFSVERPDGSNFTLKIRSTKLEDSAMYFCASSEVFFESSYNSPLHFGNGTRLTVT.